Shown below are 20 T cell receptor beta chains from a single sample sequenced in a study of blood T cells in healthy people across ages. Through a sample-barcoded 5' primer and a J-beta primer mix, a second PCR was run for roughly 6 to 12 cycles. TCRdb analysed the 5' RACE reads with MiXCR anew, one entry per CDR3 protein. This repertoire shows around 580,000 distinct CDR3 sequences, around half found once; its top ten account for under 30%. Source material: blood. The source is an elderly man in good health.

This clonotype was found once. The CDR3 is CSVPGQGVDTQYF. CDR3 DNA sequence: TGCAGCGTTCCGGGACAGGGGGTAGATACGCAGTATTTT. The chain recombines TRBV29-1 with TRBJ2-3, with 11 positions matching TRBD1. The CDR3 covers 13 residues. V was pared by 5 bases and J by 5 bases, with 3 bases of the junction left unmatched. Germline V gene lookup returns CDR1 SQVTM and CDR2 ANQGSEA.

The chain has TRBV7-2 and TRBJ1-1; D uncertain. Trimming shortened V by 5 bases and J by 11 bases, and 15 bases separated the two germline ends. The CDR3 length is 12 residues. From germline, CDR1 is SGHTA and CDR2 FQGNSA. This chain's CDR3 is CASSPRSLRAFF. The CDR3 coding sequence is TGTGCCAGCAGCCCCCGGAGTCTACGGGCTTTCTTT.

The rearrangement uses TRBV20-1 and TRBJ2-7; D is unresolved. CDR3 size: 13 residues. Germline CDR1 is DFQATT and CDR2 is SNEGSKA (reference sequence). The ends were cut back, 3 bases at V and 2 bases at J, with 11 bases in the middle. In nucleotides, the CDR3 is TGCAGTGCTAGTCGCGGCGAGCCCTACGAGCAGTACTTC. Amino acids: CSASRGEPYEQYF.

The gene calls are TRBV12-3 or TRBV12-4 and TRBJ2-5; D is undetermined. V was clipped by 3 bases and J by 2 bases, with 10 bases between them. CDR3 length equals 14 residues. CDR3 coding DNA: TGTGCCAGCAGTTTTCCGCCACTTCAAGAGACCCAGTACTTC. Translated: CASSFPPLQETQYF.

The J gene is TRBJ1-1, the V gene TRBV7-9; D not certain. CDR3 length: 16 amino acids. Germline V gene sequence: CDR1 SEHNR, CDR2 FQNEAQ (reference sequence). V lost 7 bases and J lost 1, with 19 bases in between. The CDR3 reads CASTFPVEVGNTEAFF. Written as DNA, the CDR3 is TGTGCCAGCACCTTCCCTGTCGAGGTAGGGAACACTGAAGCTTTCTTT.

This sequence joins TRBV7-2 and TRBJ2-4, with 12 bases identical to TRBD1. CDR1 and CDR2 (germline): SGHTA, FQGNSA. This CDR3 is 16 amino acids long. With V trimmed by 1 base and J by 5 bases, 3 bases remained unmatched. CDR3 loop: CASSLVGDRGQNIQYF. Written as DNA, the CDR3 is TGTGCCAGCAGCTTAGTAGGGGACAGGGGGCAAAACATTCAGTACTTC.

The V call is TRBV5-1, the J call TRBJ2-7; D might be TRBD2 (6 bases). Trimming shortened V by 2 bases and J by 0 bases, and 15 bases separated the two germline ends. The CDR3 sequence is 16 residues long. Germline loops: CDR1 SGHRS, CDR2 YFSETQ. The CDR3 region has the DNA TGCGCCAGCAGCTTTCGCGGGGTCGGTTACTCCTACGAGCAGTACTTC. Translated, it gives CASSFRGVGYSYEQYF.

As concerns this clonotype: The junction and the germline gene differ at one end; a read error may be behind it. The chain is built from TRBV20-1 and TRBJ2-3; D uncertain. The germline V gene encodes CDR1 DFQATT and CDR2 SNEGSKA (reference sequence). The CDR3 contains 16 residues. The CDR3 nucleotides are TGCAGCGCTAGAGATCAGCCCTACTCTAGCACAGATACGCAGTATTTT. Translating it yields CSARDQPYSSTDTQYF.

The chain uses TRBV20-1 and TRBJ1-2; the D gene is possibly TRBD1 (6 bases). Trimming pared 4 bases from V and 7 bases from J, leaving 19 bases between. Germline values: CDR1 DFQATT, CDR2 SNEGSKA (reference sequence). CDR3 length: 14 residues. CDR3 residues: CSATGRAGGGGYTF. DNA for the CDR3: TGCAGTGCTACCGGCCGAGCGGGGGGCGGTGGCTACACCTTC.

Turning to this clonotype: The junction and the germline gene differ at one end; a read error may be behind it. The CDR3 region is CSARDVMPYNEQFF. DNA for the CDR3: TGCAGTGCCAGAGACGTGATGCCCTACAATGAGCAGTTCTTC. This chain connects TRBV20-1 to TRBJ2-1; D gene uncertain. Germline V lookup: CDR1 DFQATT, CDR2 SNEGSKA (reference sequence). CDR3 length equals 14 residues.

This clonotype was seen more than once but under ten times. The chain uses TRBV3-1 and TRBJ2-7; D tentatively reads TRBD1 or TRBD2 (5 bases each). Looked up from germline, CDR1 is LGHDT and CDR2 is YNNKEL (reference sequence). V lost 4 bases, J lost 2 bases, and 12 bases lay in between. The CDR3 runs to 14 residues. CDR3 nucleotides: TGTGCCAGCAGCCGTGGGGGAACCACCTACGAGCAGTACTTC. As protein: CASSRGGTTYEQYF.

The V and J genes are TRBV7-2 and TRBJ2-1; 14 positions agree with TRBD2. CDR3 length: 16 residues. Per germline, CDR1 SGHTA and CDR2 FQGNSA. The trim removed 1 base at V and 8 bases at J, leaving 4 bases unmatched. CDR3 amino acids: CASSLGLAGGSHEQFF. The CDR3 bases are TGTGCCAGCAGCTTAGGACTAGCGGGAGGGTCACATGAGCAGTTCTTC.

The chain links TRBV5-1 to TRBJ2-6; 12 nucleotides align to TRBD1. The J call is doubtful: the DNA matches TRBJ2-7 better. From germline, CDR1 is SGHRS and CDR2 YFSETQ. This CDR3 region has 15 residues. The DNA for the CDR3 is TGCGCCAGCAGCTTGGCGGGACAGGGGGCCAACGAGCAGTACTTC. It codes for CASSLAGQGANEQYF.

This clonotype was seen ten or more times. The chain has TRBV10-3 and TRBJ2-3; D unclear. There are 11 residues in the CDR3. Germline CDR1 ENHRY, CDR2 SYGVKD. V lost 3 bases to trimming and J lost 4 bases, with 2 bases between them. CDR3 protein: CAISDPDTQYF. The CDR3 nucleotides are TGTGCCATCAGTGACCCAGATACGCAGTATTTT.

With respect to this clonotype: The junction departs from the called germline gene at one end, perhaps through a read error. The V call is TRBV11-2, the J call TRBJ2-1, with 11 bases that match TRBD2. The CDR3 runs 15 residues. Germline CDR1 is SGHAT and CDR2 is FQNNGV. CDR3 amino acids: CVSSPGLAGGGEQFF. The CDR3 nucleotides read TGTGTCAGCAGCCCCGGACTAGCGGGCGGGGGTGAGCAGTTCTTC.

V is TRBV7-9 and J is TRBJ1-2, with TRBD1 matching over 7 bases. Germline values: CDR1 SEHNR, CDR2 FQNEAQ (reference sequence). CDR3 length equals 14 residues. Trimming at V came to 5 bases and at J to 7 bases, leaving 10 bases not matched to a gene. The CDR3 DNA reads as TGTGCCAGCAGCGTAGATTCCCAGGGGGTTGGCTACACCTTC. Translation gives CASSVDSQGVGYTF.

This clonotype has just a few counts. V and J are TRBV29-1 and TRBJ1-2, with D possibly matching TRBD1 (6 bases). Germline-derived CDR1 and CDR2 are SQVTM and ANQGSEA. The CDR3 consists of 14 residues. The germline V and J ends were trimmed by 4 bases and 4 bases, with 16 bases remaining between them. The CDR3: CSVAPRGGGYGYTF. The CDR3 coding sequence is TGCAGCGTTGCCCCCCGTGGAGGGGGCTATGGCTACACCTTC. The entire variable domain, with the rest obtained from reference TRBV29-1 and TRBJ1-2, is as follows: SAVISQKPSRDICQRGTSLTIQCQVDSQVTMMFWYRQQPGQSLTLIATANQGSEATYESGFVIDKFPISRPNLTFSTLTVSNMSPEDSSIYLCSVAPRGGGYGYTFGSGTRLTVV.

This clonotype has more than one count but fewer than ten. CDR3 amino acids: CASSQDIGTINNEQFF. The CDR3 nucleotides are TGTGCCAGCAGCCAAGATATCGGGACAATTAACAATGAGCAGTTCTTC. The J gene is TRBJ2-1, the V gene TRBV4-2, with TRBD1 as a possible D gene (6 bases). CDR1 LGHNA and CDR2 YNFKEQ come from the germline V gene. V was shortened by 0 bases and J by 5 bases, with 14 bases between the two germline ends. This CDR3 contains 16 residues.

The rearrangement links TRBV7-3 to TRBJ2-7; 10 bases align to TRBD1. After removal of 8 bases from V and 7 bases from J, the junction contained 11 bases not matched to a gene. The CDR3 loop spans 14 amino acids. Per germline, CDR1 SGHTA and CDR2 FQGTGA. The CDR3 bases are TGTGCCAGCTCGGGACAGGGGCTTTACAATGAGCAGTACTTC. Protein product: CASSGQGLYNEQYF.

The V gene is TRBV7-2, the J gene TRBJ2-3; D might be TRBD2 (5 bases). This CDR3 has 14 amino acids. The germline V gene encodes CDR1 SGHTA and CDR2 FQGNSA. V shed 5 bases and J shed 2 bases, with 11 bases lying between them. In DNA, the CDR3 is TGTGCCAGCAGCCCCGGGATAACCACAGATACGCAGTATTTT. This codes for CASSPGITTDTQYF. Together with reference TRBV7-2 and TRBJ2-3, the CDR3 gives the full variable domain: GAGVSQSPSNKVTEKGKDVELRCDPISGHTALYWYRQSLGQGLEFLIYFQGNSAPDKSGLPSDRFSAERTGGSVSTLTIQRTQQEDSAVYLCASSPGITTDTQYFGPGTRLTVL.